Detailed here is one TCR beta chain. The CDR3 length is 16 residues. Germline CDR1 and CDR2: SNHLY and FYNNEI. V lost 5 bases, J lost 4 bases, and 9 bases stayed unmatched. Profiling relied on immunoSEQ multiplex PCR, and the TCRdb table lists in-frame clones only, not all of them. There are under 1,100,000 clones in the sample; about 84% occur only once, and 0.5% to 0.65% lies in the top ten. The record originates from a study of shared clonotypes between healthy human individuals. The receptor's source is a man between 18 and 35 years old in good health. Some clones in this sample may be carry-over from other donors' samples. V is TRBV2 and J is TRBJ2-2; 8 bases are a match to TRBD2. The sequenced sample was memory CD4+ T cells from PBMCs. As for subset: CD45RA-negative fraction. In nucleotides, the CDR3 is TGTGCCAGCAGTCCGACAGCGGGAGAGGTCACCGGGGAGCTGTTTTTT. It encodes CASSPTAGEVTGELFF.